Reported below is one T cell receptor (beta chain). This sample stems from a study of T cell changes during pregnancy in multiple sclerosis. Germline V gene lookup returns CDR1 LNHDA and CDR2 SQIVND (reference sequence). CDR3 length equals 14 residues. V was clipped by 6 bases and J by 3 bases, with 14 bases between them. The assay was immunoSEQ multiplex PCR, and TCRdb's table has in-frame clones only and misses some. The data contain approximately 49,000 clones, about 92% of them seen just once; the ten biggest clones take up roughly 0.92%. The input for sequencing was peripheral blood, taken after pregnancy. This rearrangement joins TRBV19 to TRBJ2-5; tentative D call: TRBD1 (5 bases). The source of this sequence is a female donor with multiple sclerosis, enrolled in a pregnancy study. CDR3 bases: TGTGCCAGTAGCCCCAGGGTAGGGGAAGAGACCCAGTACTTC. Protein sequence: CASSPRVGEETQYF.